The present T cell receptor beta chain was sequenced within a study of blood T cell repertoires in COVID-19. The overall study: COVID-19 samples collected from the United States, Italy and Spain covered acute and convalescent phases. T cells, B-cell-depleted T cells, or PBMCs provided the cDNA or gDNA that served as material.

In the study's own analysis: Reference gene primer amplification in the assay estimated nucleated cell counts. Assay: immunoSEQ multiplex PCR; the TCRdb copy retains only in-frame clones and omits some. V and J calls and clone size are those listed in that table; D and trimming were worked out from the DNA. The sample yields roughly 150,000 clones, approximately 86% seen once. Patients in Seattle were enrolled during active infection, then followed longitudinally. With V trimmed by 1 base and J by 8 bases, 8 bases remained unmatched. The CDR3 totals 15 residues. Germline CDR1 is LGHDT and CDR2 is YNNKEL (reference sequence).

What was sequenced was peripheral blood. The chain links TRBV3-1 (or the pseudogene TRBV3-2) to TRBJ2-1; 7 positions match TRBD2. This sequence originates from an elderly woman with COVID-19, enrolled during active disease. The CDR3 is CASSQAVGTNYEQFF. The CDR3 bases are TGTGCCAGCAGCCAAGCTGTTGGGACTAACTATGAGCAGTTCTTC.